This paragraph reports one T cell receptor (beta chain). Its antigen is currently unknown. Different DNA sequences within this sample yield the same CDR3. Germline-derived CDR1 and CDR2 are KGHSH and LQKENI. With 3 bases removed from V and 5 bases from J, the gap between germline ends came to 4 bases. The CDR3 totals 11 residues. This entry is derived from a study of monozygotic twins with cystic fibrosis. Broader study findings: The repertoire was suggested to be naive-dominated, clonality median roughly 0.0089. Monozygotic CF twins shared more identical nucleotide clonotypes than unrelated patients.

The assay was immunoSEQ multiplex PCR, and TCRdb's table has in-frame clones only and misses some. Found here are around 25,000 clones, 96% of them singletons; the top ten hold around 3%. This clonotype was obtained from a girl aged 2 to 10 with cystic fibrosis. The chain combines TRBV18 with TRBJ2-5, with D hard to call. The specimen sequenced was blood. The CDR3 DNA sequence: TGTGCCAGCTCACCGGGGGAGACCCAGTACTTC. It codes for CASSPGETQYF. Combining the CDR3 with reference TRBV18 and TRBJ2-5 gives the whole variable domain NAGVMQNPRHLVRRRGQEARLRCSPMKGHSHVYWYRQLPEEGLKFMVYLQKENIIDESGMPKERFSAEFPKEGPSILRIQQVVRGDSAAYFCASSPGETQYFGPGTRLLVL.